A single sample is the source of the 18 T cell receptor beta chains below, sequenced in a study of beta chain features in type 1 diabetes. Study-wide points: Type 1 diabetes patients showed a moderate but significant shortening of TCRB CDR3s in all four CD4+ subsets.

These receptors' targets are unknown. Expressed TCRB transcripts were sequenced because the entire RNA isolate underwent reverse transcription. Repertoires were generated with immunoSEQ multiplex PCR, while TCRdb's copy carries only in-frame clones and drops some. Among 150,000 to 200,000 clones listed, around 7.8% were seen once. The sample comprised central memory CD4+ T cells from blood. These receptor sequences come from a woman aged 40 to 50 with type 1 diabetes.

This chain connects TRBV4-1 to TRBJ2-3; 8 bases align to TRBD2. J lost 3 bases, V lost 1 base, and 6 bases had no gene match. The CDR3 sequence is 16 residues long. Germline lookup yields CDR1 MGHRA and CDR2 YSYEKL. This CDR3 is CASSQGNGGATDTQYF. The CDR3 DNA follows: TGCGCCAGCAGCCAAGGGAACGGGGGGGCGACAGATACGCAGTATTTT.

The J gene is TRBJ2-7, the V gene TRBV10-3; 8 nucleotides line up with TRBD1. The CDR3 runs 16 residues. Germline CDR1 and CDR2: ENHRY and SYGVKD. The V gene end was trimmed by 0 bases and the J gene end by 5 bases; junction bases not matched to a gene: 9. The CDR3 DNA reads as TGTGCCATCAGTGAGTCGACTCAGGGGGCAACCCACGAGCAGTACTTC. Amino acids: CAISESTQGATHEQYF.

The chain recombines TRBV7-9 with TRBJ1-2, with D unclear. The CDR3 totals 14 residues. Germline V CDR1 and CDR2: SEHNR, FQNEAQ (reference sequence). Trimming removed 5 bases at V and 6 bases at J, with 16 bases between. The CDR3 protein is CASSTLSGRDGYTF. The CDR3, as DNA: TGTGCCAGCAGCACCCTTAGCGGGAGAGATGGCTACACCTTC.

The chain recombines TRBV18 with TRBJ1-4; D remains unclear. V was shortened by 0 bases and J by 8 bases, with 13 bases between the two germline ends. This CDR3 is 15 amino acids long. The V gene's germline CDR1 is KGHSH and CDR2 LQKENI. Here the CDR3 DNA reads TGTGCCAGCTCACCACCAAATGTCGGGAAGGAAAAACTGTTTTTT. Its protein is CASSPPNVGKEKLFF.

In its sample, this clone was seen a few times. The chain carries TRBV18 and TRBJ2-2; D might be TRBD2 (6 bases). The CDR3 has 16 residues. Germline CDR1 is KGHSH and CDR2 is LQKENI. V was pared by 1 base and J by 4 bases, with 13 bases between. CDR3 DNA sequence: TGTGCCAGCTCACCACTGAGACTAGAGGGCACCGGGGAGCTGTTTTTT. Its protein is CASSPLRLEGTGELFF.

This clone was detected a few times. The rearrangement uses TRBV15 and TRBJ1-5, with 8 bases lining up with TRBD1. This CDR3 has 14 residues. CDR1 and CDR2 from the germline V gene are LNHNV and YYDKDF (reference sequence). V trimming: 6 bases; J trimming: 6 bases; junction bases outside the gene matches: 7. In DNA, the CDR3 is TGTGCCACCAGTGGACAGGGAACGTTTCAGCCCCAGCATTTT. Its translation is CATSGQGTFQPQHF.

This chain connects TRBV7-3 to TRBJ1-2, with D perhaps matching TRBD1 (5 bases). Looked up from germline, CDR1 is SGHTA and CDR2 is FQGTGA. This CDR3 contains 14 residues. V lost 5 bases, J lost 4 bases, and 14 bases lay in between. The CDR3: CASSPSGVSYGYTF. CDR3 DNA sequence: TGTGCCAGCAGCCCGTCGGGGGTGAGCTATGGCTACACCTTC.

For this clone: At one boundary the junction diverges from the germline segment, which might be a read error. The chain joins TRBV7-7 to TRBJ2-5; 7 bases agree with TRBD1. The germline V gene encodes CDR1 SSHAT and CDR2 FNYEAQ (reference sequence). The CDR3 has 16 amino acids. CDR3 sequence reads: CASSLRVSGGQETQYF. The CDR3 bases are TGTGCTAGCAGCTTACGCGTATCAGGGGGCCAAGAGACCCAGTACTTC.

This clone occurred a few times. V is TRBV27 and J is TRBJ2-7; tentatively, D is TRBD1 (5 bases). The CDR3 covers 14 residues. The V gene's germline CDR1 is MNHEY and CDR2 SMNVEV (reference sequence). V was trimmed by 3 bases and J by 6 bases, leaving 15 bases between them. The CDR3 region is CASSLAGSIGEQYF. Written as DNA, the CDR3 is TGTGCCAGCAGTTTGGCAGGGTCGATCGGCGAGCAGTACTTC.

In this sample, this clone turned up a few times. In DNA form, the CDR3 reads TGTGCCAGCAGCTTATTGGGCCCTGGGGCCAACGTCCTGACTTTC. This codes for CASSLLGPGANVLTF. The genes are TRBV7-3 and TRBJ2-6; D call uncertain. V was trimmed by 2 bases and J by 2 bases, leaving 7 bases between them. Germline V CDR1 and CDR2: SGHTA, FQGTGA. The CDR3 has 15 residues.

V usage is TRBV7-9 and J usage is TRBJ2-7, with a weak D call TRBD2 (6 bases). This CDR3 has 15 amino acids. Deletions cut 4 bases from V and 3 bases from J, with 16 bases between. From germline, CDR1 is SEHNR and CDR2 FQNEAQ (reference sequence). The CDR3 here is CASSSPRGNFYEQYF. The CDR3 nucleotides read TGTGCCAGCAGCTCCCCCCGGGGGAACTTCTACGAGCAGTACTTC.

The sample holds a few counts of this clone. CDR3 sequence (DNA): TGTGCCAGCAGTTACTCGGCCCGAACTAATGAAAAACTGTTTTTT. Encoded protein: CASSYSARTNEKLFF. This chain joins TRBV6-6 and TRBJ1-4, with D unclear. Germline lookup yields CDR1 MNHNY and CDR2 SVGAGI (reference sequence). The germline V and J ends were trimmed by 0 bases and 1 base, with 6 bases remaining between them. This CDR3 spans 15 amino acids.

This clone was counted only a few times. The V gene is TRBV4-1, the J gene TRBJ2-7; 12 bases align to TRBD2. Unmatched junction bases numbered 9, after V lost 4 bases and J lost 5 bases. Germline loops: CDR1 MGHRA, CDR2 YSYEKL. This CDR3 is 16 amino acids long. The CDR3 bases are TGCGCCAGCAGCCGGGCCGGACTAGCGGGGCCCGACGAGCAGTACTTC. The encoded protein is CASSRAGLAGPDEQYF.

The genes are TRBV10-3 and TRBJ2-3; the match to TRBD2 covers 10 bases. The V gene end was trimmed by 5 bases and the J gene end by 3 bases; junction bases not matched to a gene: 8. Germline CDR1 ENHRY, CDR2 SYGVKD. This CDR3 is 16 amino acids long. CDR3 region: CAISKEAGGLTDTQYF. The CDR3, as DNA: TGTGCCATCAGTAAAGAAGCGGGGGGGCTAACAGATACGCAGTATTTT.

The CDR3 loop reads CASSYGRLGTDTQYF. DNA of the CDR3: TGTGCCAGCAGTTACGGCAGGCTGGGCACAGATACGCAGTATTTT. The chain carries TRBV6-5 and TRBJ2-3, with D hard to call. The CDR3 has 15 residues. V lost 2 bases and J lost 1, with 10 bases in between. The V gene's germline CDR1 is MNHEY and CDR2 SVGAGI.

There are a few counts of this clone. The chain recombines TRBV19 with TRBJ2-5, with 9 positions matching TRBD2. There are 16 residues in the CDR3. The J segment lost 5 bases and the V segment lost 5 bases, leaving 12 bases of the junction unmatched. Germline loops: CDR1 LNHDA, CDR2 SQIVND (reference sequence). CDR3 nucleotide sequence: TGTGCCAGTAGTTCCCTAGCGGGGAAGCGAAGGGAGACCCAGTACTTC. It yields the protein CASSSLAGKRRETQYF. The whole variable domain, remainder taken from reference TRBV19 and TRBJ2-5, is DGGITQSPKYLFRKEGQNVTLSCEQNLNHDAMYWYRQDPGQGLRLIYYSQIVNDFQKGDIAEGYSVSREKKESFPLTVTSAQKNPTAFYLCASSSLAGKRRETQYFGPGTRLLVL.

This clone was seen repeatedly, ten times or more. The rearrangement joins TRBV15 to TRBJ2-3, with D unclear. V was shortened by 2 bases and J by 0 bases, with 9 bases between the two germline ends. The V gene's germline CDR1 is LNHNV and CDR2 YYDKDF (reference sequence). The CDR3 contains 15 residues. CDR3 in amino acids: CATSRTKQSTDTQYF. As DNA, the CDR3 is TGTGCCACCAGCAGAACCAAACAGAGCACAGATACGCAGTATTTT.

The chain carries TRBV25-1 and TRBJ2-6, with D possibly TRBD1 on 5 matching bases. In germline, CDR1 is MGHDK, CDR2 SYGVNS. Trimming took off 3 bases at V and 2 bases at J, with 8 bases between the two ends. This CDR3 is 15 amino acids long. The CDR3 spells CASSEEGAGANVLTF. The CDR3, as DNA: TGTGCCAGCAGTGAGGAAGGGGCTGGGGCCAACGTCCTGACTTTC.